Sequencing of this T cell receptor beta chain was carried out in a study of cytomegalovirus exposure and HLA in healthy donors (dated by TCRdb to about 2017). Describing the broader study: According to a later analysis, one platform produced both the roughly 110 validation repertoires and the 666 repertoires of the first cohort. The study was designed to test whether signatures of past pathogen exposure could be identified by cataloging public T cell receptors. Along with the approximately 700-subject first cohort, a separate validation cohort of about 110 different subjects was used. High-throughput TCR immunosequencing, statistical association of individual TCRs with disease status, and machine learning were combined to predict cytomegalovirus infection status.

CDR1 SGHRS and CDR2 YFSETQ are derived from the germline V gene. Compared with germline, V lacks 2 bases and J lacks 6 bases; bases without a gene match: 7. The CDR3 numbers 14 residues from cysteine through phenylalanine. The only DNA kept is the CDR3, 42 bases in frame from the first base. Broader findings and caveats from the paper: In vitro tests confirmed that a few of the cytomegalovirus-associated TCR beta chains recognize cytomegalovirus antigens. In both the original and validation cohorts, the classifier was reported to diagnose cytomegalovirus status with high specificity and sensitivity. Across donors, most TCR sequences were observed very rarely, whereas some public TCRs were present in many individuals. A later analysis lacked HLA typing for the validation cohort, so it scored co-occurrence in that cohort across all 120 or so repertoires. Subsequent analysis determined that TCRs grouped into clusters in the first cohort also showed a tendency toward co-occurrence across the roughly 110 validation repertoires, and 85% to 95% of cluster scores exceeded 0. It was suggested by the authors that the approach could potentially be generalized to other disease states and immunological phenotypes. The study listed around 160 TCR beta chains as associated with cytomegalovirus.

A remark on this clone: Its antigen is currently not known. No base quality values were provided; no much bigger clone lies one nucleotide off.

The donors were included in the validation cohort of 120 subjects, a group kept apart from the roughly 700-subject first cohort. The library was obtained by the immunoSEQ multiplex PCR assay. The study's processing was this. A statistical classification framework was built for diagnosing cytomegalovirus status from the catalog of TCR beta chain sequences. What TCRdb holds here is the immuneACCESS table cut down to in-frame rearrangements. Part of the clones is not present; checked against another copy, under half of the missing clones reflect an unresolved V gene, and the others are unexplained. V and J calls and clone size are given by that table; D and trimming were obtained from the DNA. Within this sample are about 340,000 clones, with 86% of them counted one time only. Around 0.84% of the sample is taken by the ten largest.

The sequencing input was PBMCs. This TCR was sampled from a woman aged 18-29 years in good health and CMV-seronegative. The V and J genes are TRBV5-1 and TRBJ1-2, with 7 bases aligning to TRBD1. For the CDR3, the sequence is CASSFAQGPDGYTF. The bases read TGCGCCAGCAGCTTCGCACAGGGGCCGGATGGCTACACCTTC.